This T cell receptor (beta chain) was recovered during a study of technical replicates of blood from a few donors. The method was immunoSEQ multiplex PCR; TCRdb's version includes in-frame clones alone and lacks a portion of them. The sample carries tens of thousands of clones, nearly 97% recorded once. Germline values: CDR1 SGHTS, CDR2 YDEGEE. There are 14 residues in the CDR3. Trimming cost V 4 bases and J 3 bases, with 14 bases left between them. The chain links TRBV5-8 to TRBJ2-7, with D possibly TRBD2 on 6 matching bases. The sample was T cells isolated from PBMCs. This clonotype was sampled from a human donor in good health. This chain's CDR3 is CASSPELALYEQYF. CDR3 in DNA: TGTGCCAGCAGCCCTGAACTAGCTCTCTACGAGCAGTACTTC.